What follows are 3 T cell receptor beta chains derived from one specimen sequenced in a study of CD8+ T cells in alopecia areata. Sequencing relied on a cDNA template that was reverse transcribed from extracted RNA. Profiled with immunoSEQ multiplex PCR; TCRdb holds only in-frame clones, not every one. The table shows 130,000 or so clones, with 61% occurring only once. Indicated treatment: oral pan-JAK inhibitor, 5-10 mg twice daily. The starting material was CD4+ T cells sorted from blood, obtained at week 4, from a patient treated with tofacitinib. Receptors were obtained from a human donor with alopecia areata.

The rearrangement links TRBV15 to TRBJ1-1; D ambiguous. Germline loops: CDR1 LNHNV, CDR2 YYDKDF (reference sequence). V dropped 0 bases and J dropped 0 bases, with 8 bases sitting between them. The CDR3 loop spans 15 amino acids. The CDR3 DNA follows: TGTGCCACCAGCAGAGATCTGAAGATGAACACTGAAGCTTTCTTT. Protein sequence: CATSRDLKMNTEAFF.

The chain uses TRBV2 and TRBJ2-2, with D perhaps matching TRBD1 (6 bases). Germline values: CDR1 SNHLY, CDR2 FYNNEI. V was trimmed by 8 bases and J by 1 base, leaving 11 bases between them. The CDR3 sequence is 14 residues long. The CDR3 DNA is TGTGCCAGCCACGGGACACGGAACACCGGGGAGCTGTTTTTT. This translates into CASHGTRNTGELFF.

This chain connects TRBV7-2 to TRBJ2-6; the match to TRBD1 covers 8 bases. The germline V gene encodes CDR1 SGHTA and CDR2 FQGNSA. The CDR3 is 18 amino acids. The junction had 9 bases not matched to a gene; V was cut back by 2 bases and J by 3 bases. CDR3 amino acids: CASSLSAGGTFGANVLTF. CDR3 DNA sequence: TGTGCCAGCAGCTTATCCGCAGGGGGCACTTTTGGGGCCAACGTCCTGACTTTC.